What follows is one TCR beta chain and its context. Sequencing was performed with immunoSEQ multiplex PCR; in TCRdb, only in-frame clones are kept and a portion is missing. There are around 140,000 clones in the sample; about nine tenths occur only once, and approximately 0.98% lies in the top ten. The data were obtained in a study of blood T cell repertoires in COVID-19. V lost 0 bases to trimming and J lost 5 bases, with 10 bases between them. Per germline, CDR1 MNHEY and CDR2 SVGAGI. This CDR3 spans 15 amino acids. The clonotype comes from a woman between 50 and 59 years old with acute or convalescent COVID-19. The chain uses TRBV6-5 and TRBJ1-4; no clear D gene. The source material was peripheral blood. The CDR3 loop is CASSYSSGANEKLFF. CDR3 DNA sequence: TGTGCCAGCAGTTACTCGTCAGGTGCCAATGAAAAACTGTTTTTT.